The rows below give T cell receptor beta chains drawn from one sample of a study of cytomegalovirus exposure and HLA in healthy donors. The assay was immunoSEQ multiplex PCR, and TCRdb's table has in-frame clones only and misses some. Among 200,000 to 300,000 clones listed, 80% to 90% were seen once. The sequencing sample was made of PBMCs. Receptor source: a middle-aged woman in good health and CMV-seropositive. The CDR3 runs from the conserved cysteine through the conserved F or W. The D gene is left open where the match is weak. Size is stated for part of the rows, as once, few or many counts, or as a class when the clone is expanded.

D gene,V gene,J gene,clone size,CDR3 protein,CDR3 DNA
NA,TRBV4-1,TRBJ1-1,NA,CASSLIRSGVGTEAFF,TGCGCCAGCAGCCTGATCAGATCGGGGGTCGGCACTGAAGCTTTCTTT
TRBD1,TRBV6-5,TRBJ1-1,NA,CASSYSTGTYTEAFF,TGTGCCAGCAGTTACTCGACAGGGACCTACACTGAAGCTTTCTTT
NA,TRBV6-5,TRBJ1-4,NA,CASSYGWGLGEKLFF,TGTGCCAGCAGTTACGGGTGGGGCCTAGGGGAAAAACTGTTTTTT
NA,TRBV7-6,TRBJ1-1,NA,CASSLGRGNTEAFF,TGTGCCAGCAGCTTAGGCAGGGGGAACACTGAAGCTTTCTTT
TRBD1,TRBV29-1,TRBJ2-2,NA,CSVGQGTGELFF,TGCAGCGTAGGACAGGGAACCGGGGAGCTGTTTTTT
NA,TRBV14,TRBJ1-6,NA,CASSPRTGGSPLHF,TGTGCCAGCAGCCCCCGGACCGGGGGATCACCCCTCCACTTT
TRBD1,TRBV7-9,TRBJ2-5,once,CASSLDREGTQYF,TGTGCCAGCAGCTTGGACAGGGAAGGGACCCAGTACTTC
TRBD2,TRBV7-2,TRBJ2-7,NA,CASSSPGLAGVGSYEQYF,TGTGCCAGCAGCTCCCCTGGACTAGCGGGAGTAGGCTCCTACGAGCAGTACTTC
TRBD1,TRBV11-2,TRBJ2-7,NA,CASSWDRGFTYEQYF,TGTGCCAGCAGCTGGGACAGGGGGTTTACCTACGAGCAGTACTTC
NA,TRBV19,TRBJ1-5,NA,CASTETGGQPQHF,TGTGCCAGTACGGAGACCGGCGGTCAGCCCCAGCATTTT
TRBD2,TRBV19,TRBJ2-2,NA,CASRDSGTVFTGELFF,TGTGCCAGTAGGGATAGCGGGACGGTTTTCACCGGGGAGCTGTTTTTT
TRBD2,TRBV5-8,TRBJ2-7,NA,CASSPTLFISGSYEQYF,TGTGCCAGCAGCCCGACTCTCTTCATAAGCGGGAGCTACGAGCAGTACTTC
NA,TRBV7-6,TRBJ2-3,NA,CASSLVGGTHSTDTQYF,TGTGCCAGCAGCTTAGTAGGAGGGACCCATAGCACAGATACGCAGTATTTT
TRBD1,TRBV27,TRBJ2-2,NA,CASSHFTGQGNTGELFF,TGTGCCAGCAGTCATTTTACCGGACAGGGGAACACCGGGGAGCTGTTTTTT
NA,TRBV5-6,TRBJ1-1,NA,CASSLRGSRMNTEAFF,TGTGCCAGCAGCCTGAGGGGGAGCCGTATGAACACTGAAGCTTTCTTT
TRBD1,TRBV7-9,TRBJ1-5,NA,CASSKGQGSQPQHF,TGTGCCAGCAGCAAGGGACAGGGATCCCAGCCCCAGCATTTT
NA,TRBV20-1,TRBJ2-1,once,CSAEGAYEQFF,TGCAGTGCTGAGGGAGCGTATGAGCAGTTCTTC
TRBD2,TRBV11-3,TRBJ2-3,once,CASSLEGGRAGADTQYF,TGTGCCAGCAGCTTAGAAGGCGGACGGGCGGGGGCAGATACGCAGTATTTT
NA,TRBV5-1,TRBJ2-3,NA,CASSSSNRVGPDTQYF,TGCGCCAGCAGCTCCTCAAACAGGGTTGGCCCAGATACGCAGTATTTT
NA,TRBV9,TRBJ2-7,NA,CASSVGSGPPYEQYF,TGTGCCAGCAGCGTAGGAAGCGGCCCTCCCTACGAGCAGTACTTC
TRBD2,TRBV28,TRBJ2-7,few,CASSTRLAGISYEQYF,TGTGCCAGCAGTACGCGACTAGCGGGAATCTCCTACGAGCAGTACTTC
TRBD2,TRBV5-4,TRBJ2-5,few,CASRPSGRVETQYF,TGTGCCAGCAGACCAAGCGGGAGGGTAGAGACCCAGTACTTC
NA,TRBV7-9,TRBJ2-2,NA,CASSPDWNTGELFF,TGTGCCAGCAGCCCAGACTGGAACACCGGGGAGCTGTTTTTT
TRBD1,TRBV15,TRBJ2-1,NA,CATSRDQVQGAGNEQFF,TGTGCCACCAGCAGAGATCAAGTTCAGGGGGCGGGCAATGAGCAGTTCTTC
TRBD1,TRBV11-3,TRBJ2-7,NA,CASSRTGSYEQYF,TGTGCCAGCAGCCGGACAGGTAGCTACGAGCAGTACTTC
NA,TRBV5-1,TRBJ1-1,NA,CASSVSGNTEAFF,TGCGCCAGCAGCGTATCAGGCAACACTGAAGCTTTCTTT
TRBD2,TRBV7-3,TRBJ2-1,NA,CASSISSGQNNEQFF,TGTGCCAGCAGCATCTCTAGCGGACAAAACAATGAGCAGTTCTTC
NA,TRBV20-1,TRBJ2-1,NA,CSARKAFGQFF,TGCAGTGCTAGAAAAGCCTTCGGGCAGTTCTTC
TRBD1,TRBV7-9,TRBJ1-2,once,CASRRQGSRYGYTF,TGTGCCAGCAGACGACAGGGCTCTCGGTATGGCTACACCTTC
TRBD1,TRBV25-1,TRBJ1-2,few,CASSGQGYGYTF,TGTGCCAGCAGTGGACAGGGGTATGGCTACACCTTC
NA,TRBV6-1,TRBJ1-1,NA,CASRESTEAFF,TGTGCCAGCAGGGAGAGCACTGAAGCTTTCTTT
TRBD2,TRBV11-2,TRBJ2-5,NA,CASSLGVAGGRETQYF,TGTGCCAGCAGCCTCGGGGTAGCGGGAGGCCGGGAGACCCAGTACTTC